This T cell receptor beta chain is from a study of a mutant IDH1 vaccine in newly diagnosed glioma. Remarks on this clone: Its antigen is unknown.

Using immunoSEQ multiplex PCR, the repertoire was profiled, and TCRdb retains in-frame clones only, with some absent. The sample has under 70,000 clones, over 70% seen once. Time point specified: week 5, during vaccination. In the vaccine, a single dose held 300 ug of the mutant IDH1 20-mer peptide, along with topical imiquimod. The donors had new WHO grade 3 or 4 astrocytomas; these were IDH1-mutant and ATRX-lost. This CDR3 comprises 14 residues. Germline V gene data show CDR1 as SGHRS and CDR2 as YFSETQ. V dropped 3 bases and J dropped 3 bases, with 13 bases sitting between them. This sequence joins TRBV5-1 and TRBJ2-7, with D possibly matching TRBD1 (5 bases). The receptor comes from a man between 25 and 39 years old with glioma. The specimen comprised PBMCs, sampled from a glioma patient whose treatment included an IDH1 peptide vaccine. CDR3 amino acids: CASSYLDSFYEQYF. In DNA, the CDR3 is TGCGCCAGCAGCTACTTAGACAGCTTCTACGAGCAGTACTTC. The full variable domain, rest sourced from reference TRBV5-1 and TRBJ2-7, is KAGVTQTPRYLIKTRGQQVTLSCSPISGHRSVSWYQQTPGQGLQFLFEYFSETQRNKGNFPGRFSGRQFSNSRSEMNVSTLELGDSALYLCASSYLDSFYEQYFGPGTRLTVT.